This entry features one T cell receptor (beta chain) sequence. Its antigen is unidentified. This sample was included in a study of cytomegalovirus exposure and HLA in healthy donors. Looking at the study overall: There were approximately 400 genotyped donors. Of these, 81% fell in the genetic ancestry cluster associated with self-reported Caucasian donors.

Whole-study findings and limits: Segments of the TCR beta V type were, in most cases, productive about 87% or about 30% of the time in an earlier analysis.

The PCR ran on 60 Vbeta and 13 Jbeta primers. Produced via immunoSEQ multiplex PCR; TCRdb's table is partial and in-frame only. The table includes roughly 130,000 clones, 74% detected once. There are 15 residues in the CDR3. The V and J ends lost 6 bases and 6 bases respectively, with 18 bases between them. Germline CDR1 is MDHEN and CDR2 is SYDVKM. This TCR came from a man younger than 35 in good health and CMV-seropositive. This chain joins TRBV28 and TRBJ1-5; D possibly corresponds to TRBD1 (5 bases). Sequenced material: PBMCs. CDR3: CASSPVGREGQPQHF. DNA for the CDR3: TGTGCCAGCAGCCCAGTAGGCAGGGAGGGTCAGCCCCAGCATTTT.